This T cell receptor beta chain was retrieved from a study of blood T cell repertoires in COVID-19. Only in-frame clones appear in the TCRdb table, and some are missing; sequencing was by immunoSEQ multiplex PCR. The data show roughly 230,000 clones, with roughly 84% seen just once and about 3.4% held by the top ten. CDR1 MDHEN and CDR2 SYDVKM come from the germline V gene. The CDR3 runs to 15 residues. Trimming shortened V by 6 bases and J by 13 bases, and 24 bases separated the two germline ends. The specimen was PBMCs or T cells enriched from blood (not recorded which). The chain combines TRBV28 with TRBJ1-4; unclear D gene. The source is a man aged 50-60 years who had recovered from COVID-19. This CDR3 is CASRARGGSNPGLFF. In nucleotides, the CDR3 is TGTGCCAGCAGGGCCCGCGGCGGGTCGAACCCAGGACTGTTTTTT.